This TCR beta chain was documented in a study of shared clonotypes between healthy human individuals. About the research overall: Three CD4 naive, three CD4 memory, two CD8 naive and one CD8 memory plate were used per donor. Regarding the study as a whole: Incomplete sequencing of sorted subsets was indicated by rarefaction despite large depth. What limited the represented genetic and exposure-history diversity was the small number of donors. Sequencing depth was predicted to influence how clonotypes are shared among donors.

The CDR3 is 16 amino acids. The V gene's germline CDR1 is LGHNT and CDR2 FRNRAP. The junction had 5 bases not matched to a gene; V was cut back by 0 bases and J by 5 bases. TCRdb's table, derived via immunoSEQ multiplex PCR, lists solely in-frame clones and lacks some. The sample yields about 1.5 million clones, approximately 98% seen once. Remarks on this clone: Antigen unknown.

The origin of this receptor is a man aged 25-45 years in good health. The chain combines TRBV12-5 with TRBJ2-2, with 8 bases aligning to TRBD2. Sample: naive CD4+ T cells sorted from blood. Regarding subset: CD45RA+ positively selected. The CDR3 region is CASGLVAGVSTGELFF. In DNA, the CDR3 is TGTGCTAGTGGTTTGGTAGCGGGAGTATCGACCGGGGAGCTGTTTTTT.